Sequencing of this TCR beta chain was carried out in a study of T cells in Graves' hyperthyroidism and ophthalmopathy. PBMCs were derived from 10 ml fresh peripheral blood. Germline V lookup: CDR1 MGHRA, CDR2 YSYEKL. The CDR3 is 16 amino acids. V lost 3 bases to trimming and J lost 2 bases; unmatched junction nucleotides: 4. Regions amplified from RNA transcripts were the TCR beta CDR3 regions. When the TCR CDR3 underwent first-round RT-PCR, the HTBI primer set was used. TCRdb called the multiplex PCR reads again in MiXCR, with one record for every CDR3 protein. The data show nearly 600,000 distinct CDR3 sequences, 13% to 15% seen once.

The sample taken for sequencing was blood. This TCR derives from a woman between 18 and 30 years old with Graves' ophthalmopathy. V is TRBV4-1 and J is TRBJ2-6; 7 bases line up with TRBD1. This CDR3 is CASSQGTGAGANVLTF. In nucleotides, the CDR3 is TGCGCCAGCAGCCAGGGCACAGGGGCTGGGGCCAACGTCCTGACTTTC.